The subject of this entry is one TCR beta chain. Its cognate antigen has yet to be identified. No much larger clonotype is one base removed from it; base qualities were not supplied. The CDR3 sequence holds 12 residues, the cysteine and phenylalanine included. The DNA shown is the 36-base CDR3, in frame from base 1. V drops 7 bases and J drops 4 bases, leaving 5 bases in between. According to the germline V gene (reference sequence), CDR1 reads SEHNR and CDR2 reads FQNEAQ. Instrument used: Illumina HiSeq 1500. TCRdb trimmed the raw reads at Q25, called clones with MiXCR and kept productive beta chains. A single entry per CDR3 protein holds the most common genes and DNA from its merged rows. This sample gives about 740,000 distinct CDR3 sequences in total; roughly 35% of them show up just once. Jointly, the top ten make up 2.8% of the sample. This entry belongs to a study of T cell repertoires in cytomegalovirus infection (dated by TCRdb to about 2019). In terms of the full investigation: Donor HLA type was relevant to the analysis, as public TCR beta signatures indicated carriage of CMV infection together with the matching HLA type.

Summary of the overall study and its limitations: Cumulative frequency of public TCR beta family members discriminated carriers of CMV infection plus the relevant HLA type in this cohort and an independent approximately 400-donor cohort. The ex vivo response was dominated by HLA-C-restricted CMV-specific TCR beta clonotypes, which also provided the single most frequent clonotype in two of eight donors.

This chain is built from TRBV7-9 and TRBJ2-6, with the D gene too uncertain to name. This receptor was taken from a human donor in good health (CMV status not recorded). Some clones in this sample may be carry-over from other donors' samples. The specimen sequenced was PBMCs. In nucleotide form, the sequence is TGTGCCAGCACTCAGGGGGCCAACGTCCTGACTTTC. Its protein reads: CASTQGANVLTF.